What follows are 8 T cell receptor beta chains derived from one specimen sequenced in a study of regulatory T cells in long-lasting Graves disease. Building of the TCR beta libraries involved iRepertoire HTBI primers and Arm-PCR of CDR3 regions. TCRdb analysed the multiplex PCR reads with MiXCR anew, one entry per CDR3 protein. The table has approximately 470,000 distinct CDR3 sequences, about a fifth seen once. Regarding time point: persistent/refractory GD, antithyroid drugs over 5 years with positive TRAb. The TCR library was made from RNA extracted from PBMCs. This sample comprised peripheral blood mononuclear cells (PBMCs), obtained when the disease was refractory, from a patient treated with antithyroid drugs. These TCRs come from a female donor with Graves disease.

This clonotype appeared many times. The chain recombines TRBV28 with TRBJ1-5; possibly TRBD1 for D (6 bases). CDR1 and CDR2 from the germline V gene are MDHEN and SYDVKM. The CDR3 length is 18 residues. The V end was cut by 1 base, the J end by 2 bases, with 18 bases between. The CDR3 coding sequence is TGTGCCAGCAGTTTATTCGCTCTGGGGGGGGCTCGCAATCAGCCCCAGCATTTT. It codes for CASSLFALGGARNQPQHF.

With respect to this clonotype: A read error may be the cause here, since a much bigger clone is one base away. The chain carries TRBV13 and TRBJ2-5; D perhaps matches TRBD2 (5 bases). Germline lookup yields CDR1 PRHDT and CDR2 FYEKMQ (reference sequence). With 2 bases removed from V and 9 bases from J, the gap between germline ends came to 19 bases. This CDR3 comprises 15 residues. This chain's CDR3 is CASSLSPKSVEAQYF. CDR3 bases: TGTGCCAGCAGCTTATCCCCAAAAAGTGTGGAGGCCCAGTACTTC.

This clonotype showed up many times. This sequence joins TRBV29-1 and TRBJ1-1; D possibly corresponds to TRBD1 (5 bases). Trimming left V 8 bases short and J 2 bases short, with 12 bases between. Looked up from germline, CDR1 is SQVTM and CDR2 is ANQGSEA. CDR3 length: 12 amino acids. The CDR3 here is CSTRDPNTEAFF. The CDR3 DNA reads TGCAGCACACGGGACCCTAACACTGAAGCTTTCTTT.

The chain employs TRBV24-1 and TRBJ2-1; D remains ambiguous. CDR1 is KGHDR and CDR2 is SFDVKD in the germline V gene. V gave up 0 bases and J gave up 4 bases, with 3 bases separating them. The CDR3 runs to 13 residues. CDR3 sequence: CATSDLQYNEQFF. The CDR3 coding sequence is TGTGCCACCAGTGATTTGCAGTACAATGAGCAGTTCTTC.

A few counts support this clonotype. The V gene is TRBV6-1, the J gene TRBJ2-7; 7 bases are shared with TRBD2. J gave up 1 base and V 5 bases, and 8 bases lay outside the gene matches. The CDR3 totals 15 residues. Germline V lookup: CDR1 MNHNS, CDR2 SASEGT. This chain's CDR3 is CASSPAGVGSYEQYF. The CDR3 bases are TGTGCCAGCAGTCCCGCGGGAGTAGGTTCCTACGAGCAGTACTTC.

The table lists this clonotype with a few counts. This rearrangement joins TRBV19 to TRBJ2-7; TRBD1 agrees at 7 bases. CDR3 length: 14 residues. Trimming cost V 8 bases and J 0 bases; bases outside gene matches: 7. CDR1 and CDR2 from the germline V gene are LNHDA and SQIVND (reference sequence). The CDR3 sequence is CASGRGFASYEQYF. CDR3 DNA sequence: TGTGCCAGTGGCAGGGGGTTTGCCTCCTACGAGCAGTACTTC.

This clonotype was counted between two and nine times. CDR3 sequence: CASGMTGVGANVLTF. Here the CDR3 DNA reads TGTGCCAGTGGAATGACAGGGGTTGGGGCCAACGTCCTGACTTTC. V and J are TRBV19 and TRBJ2-6; 8 bases line up with TRBD1. J gave up 3 bases and V 8 bases, and 6 bases lay outside the gene matches. The germline V gene encodes CDR1 LNHDA and CDR2 SQIVND (reference sequence). The CDR3 consists of 15 residues.

J is TRBJ1-1 and V is TRBV3-1, with a possible D match to TRBD1 (5 bases). Germline V CDR1 and CDR2: LGHDT, YNNKEL (reference sequence). The CDR3 contains 18 residues. The ends were cut back, 0 bases at V and 0 bases at J, with 17 bases in the middle. The CDR3 protein is CASSQDFGQGPMNTEAFF. The CDR3, as DNA: TGTGCCAGCAGCCAAGATTTCGGGCAGGGTCCCATGAACACTGAAGCTTTCTTT.